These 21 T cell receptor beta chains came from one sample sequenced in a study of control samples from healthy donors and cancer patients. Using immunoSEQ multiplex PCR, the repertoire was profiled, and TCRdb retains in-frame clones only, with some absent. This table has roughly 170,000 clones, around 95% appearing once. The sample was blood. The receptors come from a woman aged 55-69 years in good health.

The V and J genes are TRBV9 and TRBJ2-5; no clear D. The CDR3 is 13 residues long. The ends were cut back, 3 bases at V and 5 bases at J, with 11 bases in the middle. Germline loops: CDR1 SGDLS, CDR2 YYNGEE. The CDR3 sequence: CASSGTARETQYF. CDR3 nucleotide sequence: TGTGCCAGCAGCGGAACCGCCCGGGAGACCCAGTACTTC.

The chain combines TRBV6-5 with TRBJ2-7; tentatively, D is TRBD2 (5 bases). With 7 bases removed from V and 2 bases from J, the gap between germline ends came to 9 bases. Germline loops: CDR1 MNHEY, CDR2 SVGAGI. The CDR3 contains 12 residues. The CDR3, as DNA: TGTGCCAGCACCTCACTAGCCTACGAGCAGTACTTC. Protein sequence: CASTSLAYEQYF.

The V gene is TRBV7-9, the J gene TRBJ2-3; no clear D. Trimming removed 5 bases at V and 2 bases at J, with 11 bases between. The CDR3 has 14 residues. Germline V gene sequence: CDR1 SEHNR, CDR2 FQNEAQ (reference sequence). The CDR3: CASSPRRHTDTQYF. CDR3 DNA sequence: TGTGCCAGCAGCCCTCGACGGCACACAGATACGCAGTATTTT. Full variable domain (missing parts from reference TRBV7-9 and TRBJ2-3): DTGVSQNPRHKITKRGQNVTFRCDPISEHNRLYWYRQTLGQGPEFLTYFQNEAQLEKSRLLSDRFSAERPKGSFSTLEIQRTEQGDSAMYLCASSPRRHTDTQYFGPGTRLTVL.

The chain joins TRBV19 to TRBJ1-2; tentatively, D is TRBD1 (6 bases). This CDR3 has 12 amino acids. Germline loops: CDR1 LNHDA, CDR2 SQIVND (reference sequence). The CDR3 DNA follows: TGTCTCCTTTCCAGGGGCGAGTATGGCTACACCTTC. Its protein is CLLSRGEYGYTF.

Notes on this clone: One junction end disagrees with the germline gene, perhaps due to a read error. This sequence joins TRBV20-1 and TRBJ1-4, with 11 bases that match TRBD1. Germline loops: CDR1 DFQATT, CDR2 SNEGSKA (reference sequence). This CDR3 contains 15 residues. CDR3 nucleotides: TGCAGTGCTAGTACCGGGACAGGGGGTAATAAAAAACTGTTTTTT. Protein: CSASTGTGGNKKLFF.

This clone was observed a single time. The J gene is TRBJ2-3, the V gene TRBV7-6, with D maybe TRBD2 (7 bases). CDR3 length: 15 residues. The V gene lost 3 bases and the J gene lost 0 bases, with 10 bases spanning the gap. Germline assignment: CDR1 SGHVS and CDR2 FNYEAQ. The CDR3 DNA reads TGTGCCAGCAGCTTGGCGGGGGCTAGCACAGATACGCAGTATTTT. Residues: CASSLAGASTDTQYF.

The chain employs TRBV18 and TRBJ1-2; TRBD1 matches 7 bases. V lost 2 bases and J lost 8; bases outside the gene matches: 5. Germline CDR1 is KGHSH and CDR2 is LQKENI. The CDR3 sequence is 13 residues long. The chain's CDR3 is CASSPRQGQGYTF. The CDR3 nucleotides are TGTGCCAGCTCACCAAGACAGGGTCAGGGCTACACCTTC.

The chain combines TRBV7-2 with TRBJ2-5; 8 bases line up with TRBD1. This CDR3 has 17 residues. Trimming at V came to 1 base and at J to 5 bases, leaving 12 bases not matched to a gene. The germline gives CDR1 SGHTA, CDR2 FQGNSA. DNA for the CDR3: TGTGCCAGCAGCTTAGTCGGCGGACAGGGAGACTGGGAGACCCAGTACTTC. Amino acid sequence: CASSLVGGQGDWETQYF.

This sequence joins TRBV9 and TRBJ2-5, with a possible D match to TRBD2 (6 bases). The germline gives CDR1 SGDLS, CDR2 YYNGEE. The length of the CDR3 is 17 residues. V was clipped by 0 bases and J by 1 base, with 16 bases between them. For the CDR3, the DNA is TGTGCCAGCAGCGTAGGTTTGATTGAGGGACTCCAAGAGACCCAGTACTTC. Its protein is CASSVGLIEGLQETQYF.

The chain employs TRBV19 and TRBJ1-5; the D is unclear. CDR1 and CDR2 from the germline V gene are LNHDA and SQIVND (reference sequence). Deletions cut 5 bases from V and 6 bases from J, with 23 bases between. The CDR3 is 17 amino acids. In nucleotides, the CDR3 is TGTGCCAGTAGTCTTCGCCCATTAGAAAGACGAGGTCAGCCCCAGCATTTT. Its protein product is CASSLRPLERRGQPQHF.

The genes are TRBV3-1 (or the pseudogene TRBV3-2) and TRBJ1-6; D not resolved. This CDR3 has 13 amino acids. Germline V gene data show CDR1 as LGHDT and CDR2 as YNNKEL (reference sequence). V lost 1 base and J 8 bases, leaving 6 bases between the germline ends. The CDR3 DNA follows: TGTGCCAGCAGCCAAGTCGGTGATTCACCCCTCCACTTT. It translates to CASSQVGDSPLHF.

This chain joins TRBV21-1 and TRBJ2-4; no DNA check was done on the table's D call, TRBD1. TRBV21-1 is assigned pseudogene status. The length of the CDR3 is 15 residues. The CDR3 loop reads CASRFREVAKNIQYF. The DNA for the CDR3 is TGTGCCAGCAGGTTCAGGGAAGTAGCCAAAAACATTCAGTACTTC.

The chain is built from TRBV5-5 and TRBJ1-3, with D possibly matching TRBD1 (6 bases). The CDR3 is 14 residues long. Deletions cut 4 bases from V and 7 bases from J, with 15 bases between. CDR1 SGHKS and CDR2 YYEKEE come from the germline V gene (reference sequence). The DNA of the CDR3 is TGTGCCAGCAGCCTCTCGCAGGGGATCAACACCATATATTTT. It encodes CASSLSQGINTIYF. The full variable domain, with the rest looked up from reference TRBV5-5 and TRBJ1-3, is DAGVTQSPTHLIKTRGQQVTLRCSPISGHKSVSWYQQVLGQGPQFIFQYYEKEERGRGNFPDRFSARQFPNYSSELNVNALLLGDSALYLCASSLSQGINTIYFGEGSWLTVV.

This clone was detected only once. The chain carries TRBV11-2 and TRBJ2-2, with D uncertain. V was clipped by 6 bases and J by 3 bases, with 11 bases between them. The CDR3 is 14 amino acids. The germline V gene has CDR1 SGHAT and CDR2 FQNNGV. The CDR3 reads CASSRTRDTGELFF. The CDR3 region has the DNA TGTGCCAGCAGTCGCACCCGGGACACCGGGGAGCTGTTTTTT.

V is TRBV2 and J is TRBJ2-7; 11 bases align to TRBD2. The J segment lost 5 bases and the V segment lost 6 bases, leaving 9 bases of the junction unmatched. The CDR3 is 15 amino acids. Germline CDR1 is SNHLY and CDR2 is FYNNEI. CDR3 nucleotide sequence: TGTGCCAGCAGGAAATTAGCGGGGGGGAAGGACGAGCAGTACTTC. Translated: CASRKLAGGKDEQYF.

The CDR3 loop is CASSYSGQGFSRSSQPQHF. In nucleotides, the CDR3 is TGTGCCAGCAGTTACTCGGGACAGGGTTTTTCGAGATCGAGTCAGCCCCAGCATTTT. The gene calls are TRBV6-2 or TRBV6-3 and TRBJ1-5; 9 bases fit TRBD1. CDR1 and CDR2 (germline): MNHEY, SVGEGT. CDR3 length equals 19 residues. With 0 bases clipped from V and 6 bases from J, the junction kept 15 bases outside the gene matches.

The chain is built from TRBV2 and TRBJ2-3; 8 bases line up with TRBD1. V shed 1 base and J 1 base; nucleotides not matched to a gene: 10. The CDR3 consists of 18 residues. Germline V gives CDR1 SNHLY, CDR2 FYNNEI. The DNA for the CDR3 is TGTGCCAGCAGTGAAGTCTGGGGCAGGGGGCTTCGCACAGATACGCAGTATTTT. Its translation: CASSEVWGRGLRTDTQYF.

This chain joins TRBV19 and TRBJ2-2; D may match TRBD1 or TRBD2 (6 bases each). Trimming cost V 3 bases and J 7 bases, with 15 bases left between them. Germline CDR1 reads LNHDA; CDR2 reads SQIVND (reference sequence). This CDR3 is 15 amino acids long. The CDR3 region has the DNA TGTGCCAGTAGTATTCTCCCGGGGGCTTTCGGGGAGCTGTTTTTT. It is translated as CASSILPGAFGELFF.

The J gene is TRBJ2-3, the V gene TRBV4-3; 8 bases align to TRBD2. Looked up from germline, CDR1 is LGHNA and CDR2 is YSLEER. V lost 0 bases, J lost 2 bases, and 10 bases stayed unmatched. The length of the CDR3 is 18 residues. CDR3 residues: CASSQDNGRGDLTDTQYF. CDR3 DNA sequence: TGCGCCAGCAGCCAAGATAACGGGAGGGGGGACCTCACAGATACGCAGTATTTT.

CDR3 nucleotides: TGTGCCAGCAGCTTGCCCCGCGGGACTAGCGGGGGGGCCGGAGATACGCAGTATTTT. Its protein product is CASSLPRGTSGGAGDTQYF. V gene TRBV5-4 combines with J gene TRBJ2-3; TRBD2 matches 16 bases. The CDR3 sequence is 19 residues long. Germline V gene sequence: CDR1 SGHNT, CDR2 YYREEE (reference sequence). Unmatched junction bases numbered 10, after V lost 1 base and J lost 5 bases.

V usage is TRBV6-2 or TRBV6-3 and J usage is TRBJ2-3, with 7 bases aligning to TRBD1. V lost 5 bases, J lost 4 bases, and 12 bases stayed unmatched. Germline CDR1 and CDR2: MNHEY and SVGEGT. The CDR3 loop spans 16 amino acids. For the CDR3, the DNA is TGTGCCAGCAGTCTATCTTCACAGGGGTACGCAGATACGCAGTATTTT. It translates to CASSLSSQGYADTQYF.